The 21 T cell receptor beta chains in this list originate from one sample, sequenced in a study of cytomegalovirus exposure and HLA in healthy donors. Primers for the PCR totalled 60 Vbeta and 13 Jbeta. Only in-frame clones appear in the TCRdb table, and some are missing; sequencing was by immunoSEQ multiplex PCR. The sample lists around 50,000 clones; about 79% were seen once. The sequencing sample was made of PBMCs. Receptors originate from a man between 40 and 49 years old in good health and CMV-seronegative.

The rearrangement uses TRBV7-2 and TRBJ2-2; TRBD1 matches 9 bases. V shed 5 bases, J shed 4 bases, and the junction held 8 bases outside the gene matches. The germline gives CDR1 SGHTA, CDR2 FQGNSA. This CDR3 region has 16 residues. CDR3 sequence reads: CASSTWTGAGTGELFF. DNA for the CDR3: TGTGCCAGCAGCACCTGGACAGGGGCGGGCACCGGGGAGCTGTTTTTT. Looking up the rest from reference TRBV7-2 and TRBJ2-2 gives the full variable domain: GAGVSQSPSNKVTEKGKDVELRCDPISGHTALYWYRQSLGQGLEFLIYFQGNSAPDKSGLPSDRFSAERTGGSVSTLTIQRTQQEDSAVYLCASSTWTGAGTGELFFGEGSRLTVL.

Notes on this clone: An end of the junction does not agree with germline; a read error may underlie this. The chain recombines TRBV11-2 with TRBJ2-5; possibly TRBD2 for D (6 bases). Germline CDR1 reads SGHAT; CDR2 reads FQNNGV. CDR3 length: 12 residues. The CDR3 bases are TGTGCCAGCAGCTTAGCACCGGGACTCGGGGACTTC. It specifies CASSLAPGLGDF.

This clone showed up just a few times. DNA of the CDR3: TGTGCCAGCAGTGAAAGGTGGGGGCAGGAAGCTTTCTTT. Translated, it gives CASSERWGQEAFF. The rearrangement uses TRBV2 and TRBJ1-1; perhaps TRBD1 as D (6 bases). Trimming removed 2 bases from V and 8 bases from J, with 12 bases in between. The CDR3 contains 13 residues. Germline V gene sequence: CDR1 SNHLY, CDR2 FYNNEI.

The V gene is TRBV6-1, the J gene TRBJ2-7, with TRBD1 matching over 8 bases. CDR3 size: 14 residues. Germline assignment: CDR1 MNHNS and CDR2 SASEGT. The V and J ends lost 1 base and 5 bases, in that order; junction bases with no gene match: 4. The CDR3 sequence is CASSEGTGFDEQYF. The CDR3 coding sequence is TGTGCCAGCAGTGAAGGGACAGGGTTCGACGAGCAGTACTTC.

This rearrangement joins TRBV4-1 to TRBJ1-1, with D perhaps matching TRBD1 (5 bases). V lost 2 bases and J 0 bases, leaving 19 bases between the germline ends. Germline V gene data show CDR1 as MGHRA and CDR2 as YSYEKL. The CDR3 length is 18 residues. The CDR3 protein is CASSQLGRLRQMNTEAFF. In DNA form, the CDR3 reads TGCGCCAGCAGCCAACTGGGGCGTCTTCGGCAGATGAACACTGAAGCTTTCTTT.

The gene calls are TRBV7-9 and TRBJ1-6; D possibly corresponds to TRBD1 (6 bases). This CDR3 spans 15 amino acids. Looked up from germline, CDR1 is SEHNR and CDR2 is FQNEAQ (reference sequence). The V end lost 4 bases, the J end lost 2 bases, and 9 bases lay between the germline ends. CDR3 sequence reads: CASSSYRAYNSPLHF. CDR3 nucleotide sequence: TGTGCCAGCAGCTCCTACAGGGCCTATAATTCACCCCTCCACTTT.

The V call is TRBV5-1, the J call TRBJ1-6, with 7 positions matching TRBD1. The CDR3 has 13 residues. Germline lookup yields CDR1 SGHRS and CDR2 YFSETQ. V lost 5 bases to trimming and J lost 9 bases; unmatched junction nucleotides: 5. The CDR3 protein is CASRVDRPSPLHF. CDR3 in DNA: TGCGCCAGCAGAGTGGACAGGCCTTCACCCCTCCACTTT.

This clone was detected once. Relative to the germline gene, one junction end is altered; a read error may explain this. This chain joins TRBV6-1 and TRBJ2-3, with 12 bases lining up with TRBD2. CDR3 length: 18 residues. From germline, CDR1 is MNHNS and CDR2 SASEGT. The CDR3 reads CVSSEIVLAGGLGDTQYF. CDR3 sequence (DNA): TGTGTCAGCAGTGAAATAGTCCTAGCGGGAGGGCTGGGAGATACGCAGTATTTT.

V gene TRBV14 combines with J gene TRBJ2-6, with D possibly matching TRBD1 (5 bases). V was pared by 4 bases and J by 1 base, with 17 bases between. CDR3 length: 18 amino acids. Germline V gives CDR1 SGHDN, CDR2 FVKESK. This chain's CDR3 is CASSPKIQGYSGANVLTF. The CDR3 DNA follows: TGTGCCAGCAGCCCCAAGATTCAGGGTTATTCTGGGGCCAACGTCCTGACTTTC.

The rearrangement uses TRBV7-9 and TRBJ1-1; D may be TRBD1 (5 bases). This CDR3 has 16 residues. V lost 2 bases and J 4 bases, leaving 17 bases between the germline ends. Germline CDR1 reads SEHNR; CDR2 reads FQNEAQ (reference sequence). CDR3 DNA: TGTGCCAGCAGCTTACGCCCGGGCAGGGATATCACTGAAGCTTTCTTT. Translating it yields CASSLRPGRDITEAFF.

V gene TRBV5-6 combines with J gene TRBJ2-6; D might be TRBD2 (5 bases). The CDR3 sequence is 15 residues long. Trimming pared 4 bases from V and 2 bases from J, leaving 10 bases between. Germline V gene data show CDR1 as SGHDT and CDR2 as YYEEEE. The CDR3 nucleotides are TGTGCCAGCAGCAGGTGGGAGACTGGGGCCAACGTCCTGACTTTC. It translates to CASSRWETGANVLTF. Based on the CDR3 plus reference TRBV5-6 and TRBJ2-6, the full variable domain is DAGVTQSPTHLIKTRGQQVTLRCSPKSGHDTVSWYQQALGQGPQFIFQYYEEEERQRGNFPDRFSGHQFPNYSSELNVNALLLGDSALYLCASSRWETGANVLTFGAGSRLTVL.

J is TRBJ2-1 and V is TRBV13; 11 bases agree with TRBD2. From germline, CDR1 is PRHDT and CDR2 FYEKMQ (reference sequence). This CDR3 is built from 16 residues. The V gene end was trimmed by 5 bases and the J gene end by 7 bases; junction bases not matched to a gene: 10. CDR3 amino acids: CASSVSGLAGGNEQFF. For the CDR3, the DNA is TGTGCCAGCAGCGTTAGTGGCCTAGCGGGGGGAAATGAGCAGTTCTTC.

The V gene is TRBV20-1, the J gene TRBJ2-1, with a tentative D call TRBD1 (5 bases). Germline CDR1 is DFQATT and CDR2 is SNEGSKA (reference sequence). V was clipped by 7 bases and J by 9 bases, with 13 bases between them. The CDR3 is 11 residues long. The CDR3 loop reads CSVMGRTEQFF. CDR3 nucleotide sequence: TGCAGTGTCATGGGGCGCACTGAGCAGTTCTTC.

V is TRBV7-8 and J is TRBJ1-1; D uncertain. The CDR3 sequence is 15 residues long. The germline V gene encodes CDR1 SGHVS and CDR2 FQNEAQ. V was pared by 1 base and J by 0 bases, with 9 bases between. CDR3 sequence: CASSLVRQMNTEAFF. DNA for the CDR3: TGTGCCAGCAGCTTAGTCCGACAAATGAACACTGAAGCTTTCTTT.

The rearrangement joins TRBV7-9 to TRBJ1-3; 7 bases agree with TRBD1. The V segment lost 5 bases and the J segment 2 bases; nucleotides outside the gene matches: 6. CDR1 is SEHNR and CDR2 is FQNEAQ in the germline V gene (reference sequence). The CDR3 covers 15 residues. The CDR3 DNA is TGTGCCAGCAGCCCCCTGACAGGGCCTGGAAACACCATATATTTT. It translates to CASSPLTGPGNTIYF.

This sequence joins TRBV19 and TRBJ1-5; D possibly corresponds to TRBD1 (5 bases). Per germline, CDR1 LNHDA and CDR2 SQIVND (reference sequence). CDR3 length: 16 amino acids. V was trimmed by 1 base and J by 3 bases, leaving 13 bases between them. CDR3 sequence: CASSIGPGGTNQPQHF. The CDR3 coding sequence is TGTGCCAGTAGTATAGGCCCGGGGGGGACCAATCAGCCCCAGCATTTT.

The CDR3: CASSGGGLPDTGELFF. The CDR3 DNA sequence: TGTGCCAGCAGTGGGGGGGGGCTGCCGGACACCGGGGAGCTGTTTTTT. The rearrangement joins TRBV6-6 to TRBJ2-2, with TRBD2 as a possible D gene (7 bases). CDR3 length: 16 residues. The V gene lost 5 bases and the J gene lost 3 bases, with 16 bases spanning the gap. Germline CDR1 reads MNHNY; CDR2 reads SVGAGI (reference sequence).

The chain links TRBV29-1 to TRBJ2-5; weak D call: TRBD2 (5 bases). V was pared by 5 bases and J by 5 bases, with 9 bases between. Germline-derived CDR1 and CDR2 are SQVTM and ANQGSEA. This CDR3 has 11 residues. The CDR3 DNA reads as TGCAGCGTTCTCCGCGGGGAGACCCAGTACTTC. Residues: CSVLRGETQYF.

CDR3 region: CASIRGGTGCYEQYV. The CDR3 bases are TGTGCCAGCATCCGAGGGGGGACAGGGTGTTACGAGCAGTACGTC. The chain has TRBV27 and TRBJ2-7; 9 nucleotides line up with TRBD1. V trimming: 7 bases; J trimming: 4 bases; junction bases outside the gene matches: 11. This CDR3 contains 15 residues. Per the germline V gene, CDR1 is MNHEY and CDR2 is SMNVEV (reference sequence).

The chain combines TRBV5-1 with TRBJ2-3; 11 bases map to TRBD2. This CDR3 has 14 residues. The V segment lost 5 bases and the J segment 5 bases; nucleotides outside the gene matches: 4. The germline V gene encodes CDR1 SGHRS and CDR2 YFSETQ. The CDR3 spells CASSSGGGEDTQYF. CDR3 nucleotides: TGCGCCAGCAGTAGCGGGGGGGGAGAAGATACGCAGTATTTT.

This chain connects TRBV30 to TRBJ2-6; 8 bases line up with TRBD2. The V segment lost 0 bases and the J segment 0 bases; nucleotides outside the gene matches: 7. From germline, CDR1 is GTSNPN and CDR2 SVGIG (reference sequence). This CDR3 spans 18 amino acids. CDR3 sequence reads: CAWSVRGGPLSGANVLTF. CDR3 sequence (DNA): TGTGCCTGGAGTGTACGGGGGGGTCCCCTCTCTGGGGCCAACGTCCTGACTTTC.